A single sample is the source of the 10 T cell receptor beta chains below, sequenced in a study of shared clonotypes between healthy human individuals. Data came from immunoSEQ multiplex PCR; TCRdb stores just in-frame clones and leaves some out. The table lists about 490,000 clones, 70% to 80% of them singletons, with 13% in the top ten. Sequenced material: PBMCs. These TCRs come from a woman in her 40s in good health. Some clones in this sample may be carry-over from other donors' samples.

The gene calls are TRBV6-4 and TRBJ2-2, with 10 nucleotides matching TRBD1. This CDR3 comprises 15 residues. With 4 bases clipped from V and 6 bases from J, the junction kept 5 bases outside the gene matches. Germline loops: CDR1 MRHNA, CDR2 SNTAGT. The CDR3 loop reads CASSGGTGDAGELFF. Here the CDR3 DNA reads TGTGCCAGCAGTGGAGGGACAGGGGACGCCGGGGAGCTGTTTTTT.

V is TRBV10-3 and J is TRBJ1-5; D is perhaps TRBD1 (5 bases). Germline-derived CDR1 and CDR2 are ENHRY and SYGVKD. This CDR3 has 14 residues. V was pared by 9 bases and J by 2 bases, with 14 bases between. CDR3 residues: CAIGPGIGNQPQHF. In DNA, the CDR3 is TGTGCCATAGGGCCAGGGATAGGCAATCAGCCCCAGCATTTT.

The chain employs TRBV19 and TRBJ1-5; 9 positions match TRBD1. V was clipped by 6 bases and J by 5 bases; unmatched bases: 5. The CDR3 loop spans 14 amino acids. Per germline, CDR1 LNHDA and CDR2 SQIVND (reference sequence). The CDR3 protein is CASSPGQGYQPQHF. The CDR3 nucleotides are TGTGCCAGTAGCCCGGGACAGGGTTATCAGCCCCAGCATTTT.

The chain employs TRBV11-2 and TRBJ1-5, with 8 nucleotides matching TRBD1. CDR1 SGHAT and CDR2 FQNNGV come from the germline V gene. V lost 1 base to trimming and J lost 7 bases; unmatched junction nucleotides: 6. The CDR3 is 15 amino acids. In DNA form, the CDR3 reads TGTGCCAGCAGCTTAGGCGCAGGGGGCTGGCAGCCCCAGCATTTT. Translated: CASSLGAGGWQPQHF.

This clone occurred once. The V call is TRBV9, the J call TRBJ2-1, with 8 bases matching TRBD2. Germline CDR1 SGDLS, CDR2 YYNGEE. V trimming: 1 base; J trimming: 3 bases; junction bases outside the gene matches: 3. CDR3 length: 15 residues. CDR3 protein: CASSVPSGSYNEQFF. The CDR3, as DNA: TGTGCCAGCAGCGTACCCAGCGGGAGCTACAATGAGCAGTTCTTC.

This chain joins TRBV5-1 and TRBJ2-5; 8 bases are shared with TRBD1. Germline V CDR1 and CDR2: SGHRS, YFSETQ. The J segment lost 5 bases and the V segment lost 4 bases, leaving 10 bases of the junction unmatched. The CDR3 spans 15 residues. In nucleotides, the CDR3 is TGCGCCAGCAGCGCCTCAGGACAGGGTGAGGAGACCCAGTACTTC. Translation: CASSASGQGEETQYF. Full variable domain (remainder filled in from reference TRBV5-1 and TRBJ2-5): KAGVTQTPRYLIKTRGQQVTLSCSPISGHRSVSWYQQTPGQGLQFLFEYFSETQRNKGNFPGRFSGRQFSNSRSEMNVSTLELGDSALYLCASSASGQGEETQYFGPGTRLLVL.

The chain has TRBV11-2 and TRBJ2-2; D is uncertain. CDR3 size: 15 residues. V gave up 1 base and J gave up 1 base, with 7 bases separating them. CDR1 and CDR2 (germline): SGHAT, FQNNGV. The CDR3 region is CASSLAPQNTGELFF. The CDR3 DNA sequence: TGTGCCAGCAGCTTAGCCCCACAGAACACCGGGGAGCTGTTTTTT. The variable domain in full, completed from reference TRBV11-2 and TRBJ2-2, reads EAGVAQSPRYKIIEKRQSVAFWCNPISGHATLYWYQQILGQGPKLLIQFQNNGVVDDSQLPKDRFSAERLKGVDSTLKIQPAKLEDSAVYLCASSLAPQNTGELFFGEGSRLTVL.

The rearrangement joins TRBV27 to TRBJ2-7, with D maybe TRBD2 (5 bases). Germline CDR1 is MNHEY and CDR2 is SMNVEV (reference sequence). The CDR3 extends over 17 amino acids. Trimming removed 6 bases at V and 3 bases at J, with 24 bases between. CDR3 sequence: CASRSKGAWTRFYEQYF. For the CDR3, the DNA is TGTGCCAGCAGATCCAAAGGTGCTTGGACTCGATTCTACGAGCAGTACTTC.

This sequence joins TRBV30 and TRBJ2-2, with 8 nucleotides matching TRBD2. The CDR3 length is 14 residues. From germline, CDR1 is GTSNPN and CDR2 SVGIG (reference sequence). Unmatched junction bases numbered 5, after V lost 4 bases and J lost 4 bases. CDR3 coding DNA: TGTGCCTGGAAAGCGGGAGCCCTCACCGGGGAGCTGTTTTTT. Translated, it gives CAWKAGALTGELFF. The variable domain in full, with the rest retrieved from reference TRBV30 and TRBJ2-2, is SQTIHQWPATLVQPVGSPLSLECTVEGTSNPNLYWYRQAAGRGLQLLFYSVGIGQISSEVPQNLSASRPQDRQFILSSKKLLLSDSGFYLCAWKAGALTGELFFGEGSRLTVL.

The chain joins TRBV6-4 to TRBJ1-5; a weak D match, TRBD1 (6 bases). Germline CDR1 reads MRHNA; CDR2 reads SNTAGT. CDR3 length: 19 amino acids. V lost 0 bases and J 5 bases, leaving 23 bases between the germline ends. This CDR3 reads CASSDSMLGILQGDQPQHF. DNA of the CDR3: TGTGCCAGCAGTGACTCGATGTTAGGGATACTACAGGGAGATCAGCCCCAGCATTTT.